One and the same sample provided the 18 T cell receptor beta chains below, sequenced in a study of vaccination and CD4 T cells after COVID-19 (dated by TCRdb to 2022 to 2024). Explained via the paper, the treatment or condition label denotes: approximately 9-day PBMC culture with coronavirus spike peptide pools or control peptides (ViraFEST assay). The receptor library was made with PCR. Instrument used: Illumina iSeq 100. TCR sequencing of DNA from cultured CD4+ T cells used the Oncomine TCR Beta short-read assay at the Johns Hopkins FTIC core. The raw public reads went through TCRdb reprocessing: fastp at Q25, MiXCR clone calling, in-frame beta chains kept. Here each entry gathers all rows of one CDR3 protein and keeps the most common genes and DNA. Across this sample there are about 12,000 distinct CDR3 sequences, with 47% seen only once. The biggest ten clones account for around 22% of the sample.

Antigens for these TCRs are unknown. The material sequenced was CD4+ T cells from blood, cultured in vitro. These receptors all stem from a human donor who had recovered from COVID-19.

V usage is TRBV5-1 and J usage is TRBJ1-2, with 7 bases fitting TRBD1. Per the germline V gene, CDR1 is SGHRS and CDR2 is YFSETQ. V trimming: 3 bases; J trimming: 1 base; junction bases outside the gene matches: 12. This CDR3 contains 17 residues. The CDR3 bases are TGCGCCAGCAGCTCCGTCCAGGGGGTTCGGGGTAACTATGGCTACACCTTC. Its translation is CASSSVQGVRGNYGYTF. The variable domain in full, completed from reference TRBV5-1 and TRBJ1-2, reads KAGVTQTPRYLIKTRGQQVTLSCSPISGHRSVSWYQQTPGQGLQFLFEYFSETQRNKGNFPGRFSGRQFSNSRSEMNVSTLELGDSALYLCASSSVQGVRGNYGYTFGSGTRLTVV.

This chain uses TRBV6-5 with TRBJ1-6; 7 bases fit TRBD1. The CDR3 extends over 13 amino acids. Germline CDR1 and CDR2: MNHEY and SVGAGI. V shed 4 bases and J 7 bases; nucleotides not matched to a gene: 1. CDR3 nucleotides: TGTGCCAGCAGTTTACAGGGGAATTCACCCCTCCACTTT. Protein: CASSLQGNSPLHF.

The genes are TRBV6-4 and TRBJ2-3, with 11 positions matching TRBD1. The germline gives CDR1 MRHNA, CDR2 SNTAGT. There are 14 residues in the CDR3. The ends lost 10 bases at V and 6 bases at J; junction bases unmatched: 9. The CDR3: CATHPRDRGDTQYF. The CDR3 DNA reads TGTGCCACCCACCCCCGGGACAGGGGGGATACGCAGTATTTT.

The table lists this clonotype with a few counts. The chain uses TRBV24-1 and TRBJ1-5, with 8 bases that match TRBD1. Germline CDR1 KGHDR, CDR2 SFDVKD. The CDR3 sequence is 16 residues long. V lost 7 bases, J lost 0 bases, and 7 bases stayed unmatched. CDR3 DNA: TGTGCCACCAGCACAGGGGGTCCAAATAGCAATCAGCCCCAGCATTTT. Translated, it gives CATSTGGPNSNQPQHF.

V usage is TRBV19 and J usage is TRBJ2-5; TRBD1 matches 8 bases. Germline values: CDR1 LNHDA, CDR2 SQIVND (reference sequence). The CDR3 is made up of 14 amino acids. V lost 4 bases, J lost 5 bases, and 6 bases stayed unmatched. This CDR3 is CASSSWTGRETQYF. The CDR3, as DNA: TGTGCCAGTAGTAGTTGGACAGGGAGGGAGACCCAGTACTTC. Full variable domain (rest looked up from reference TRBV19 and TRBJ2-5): DGGITQSPKYLFRKEGQNVTLSCEQNLNHDAMYWYRQDPGQGLRLIYYSQIVNDFQKGDIAEGYSVSREKKESFPLTVTSAQKNPTAFYLCASSSWTGRETQYFGPGTRLLVL.

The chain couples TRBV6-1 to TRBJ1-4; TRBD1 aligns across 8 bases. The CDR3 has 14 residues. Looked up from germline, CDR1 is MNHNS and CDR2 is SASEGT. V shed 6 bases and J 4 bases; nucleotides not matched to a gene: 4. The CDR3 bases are TGTGCCAGCAGCTCGACAGGGGATAATGAAAAACTGTTTTTT. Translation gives CASSSTGDNEKLFF.

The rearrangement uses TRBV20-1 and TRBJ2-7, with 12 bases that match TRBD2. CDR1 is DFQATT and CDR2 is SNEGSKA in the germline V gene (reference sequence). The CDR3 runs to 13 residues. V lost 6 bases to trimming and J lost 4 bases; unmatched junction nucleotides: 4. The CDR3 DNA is TGCAGTGCCCCGGGACTAGCGGGTTACGAGCAGTACTTC. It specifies CSAPGLAGYEQYF.

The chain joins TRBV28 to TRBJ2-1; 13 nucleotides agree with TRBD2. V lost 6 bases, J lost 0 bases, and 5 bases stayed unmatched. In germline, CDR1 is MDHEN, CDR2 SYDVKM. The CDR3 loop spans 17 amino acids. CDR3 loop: CASRRTSGRGSYNEQFF. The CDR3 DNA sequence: TGTGCCAGCAGAAGGACTAGCGGGAGAGGCTCCTACAATGAGCAGTTCTTC. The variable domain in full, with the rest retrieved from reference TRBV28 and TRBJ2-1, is DVKVTQSSRYLVKRTGEKVFLECVQDMDHENMFWYRQDPGLGLRLIYFSYDVKMKEKGDIPEGYSVSREKKERFSLILESASTNQTSMYLCASRRTSGRGSYNEQFFGPGTRLTVL.

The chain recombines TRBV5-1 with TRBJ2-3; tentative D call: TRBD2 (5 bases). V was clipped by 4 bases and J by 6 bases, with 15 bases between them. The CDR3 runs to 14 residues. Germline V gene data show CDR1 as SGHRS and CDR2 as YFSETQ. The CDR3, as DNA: TGCGCCAGCAGCAGGACTTATACCCAGGATACGCAGTATTTT. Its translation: CASSRTYTQDTQYF.

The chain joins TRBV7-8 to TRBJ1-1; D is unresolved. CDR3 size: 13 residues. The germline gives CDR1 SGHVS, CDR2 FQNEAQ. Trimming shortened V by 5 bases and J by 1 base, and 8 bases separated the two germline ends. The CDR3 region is CASSLQENTEAFF. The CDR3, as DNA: TGTGCCAGCAGCCTGCAGGAGAACACTGAAGCTTTCTTT.

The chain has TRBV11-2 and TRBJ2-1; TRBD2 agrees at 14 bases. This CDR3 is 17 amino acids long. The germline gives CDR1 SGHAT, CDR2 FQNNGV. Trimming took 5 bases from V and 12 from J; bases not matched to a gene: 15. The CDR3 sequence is CASSRATGTSGGITQFF. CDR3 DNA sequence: TGTGCCAGCAGCCGAGCCACCGGGACTAGCGGGGGAATCACGCAGTTCTTC.

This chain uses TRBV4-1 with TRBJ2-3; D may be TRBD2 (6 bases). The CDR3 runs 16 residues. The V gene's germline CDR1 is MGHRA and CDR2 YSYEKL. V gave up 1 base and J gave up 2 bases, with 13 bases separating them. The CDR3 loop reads CASSQGPGLDTDTQYF. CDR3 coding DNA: TGCGCCAGCAGCCAAGGACCGGGACTTGACACAGATACGCAGTATTTT.

The CDR3 protein is CASSQETGRPTNEKLFF. Written as DNA, the CDR3 is TGTGCCAGCAGCCAGGAGACAGGGCGGCCTACTAATGAAAAACTGTTTTTT. The V and J genes are TRBV4-2 and TRBJ1-4, with 7 bases that match TRBD1. Germline assignment: CDR1 LGHNA and CDR2 YNFKEQ. V shed 3 bases and J 2 bases; nucleotides not matched to a gene: 9. This CDR3 is built from 17 residues.

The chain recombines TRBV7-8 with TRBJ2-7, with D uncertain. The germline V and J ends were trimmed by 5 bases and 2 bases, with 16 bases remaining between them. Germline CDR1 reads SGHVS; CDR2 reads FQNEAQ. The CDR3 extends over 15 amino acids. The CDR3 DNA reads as TGTGCCAGCAGCCTAATTGAGACCTATACCTACGAGCAGTACTTC. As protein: CASSLIETYTYEQYF.

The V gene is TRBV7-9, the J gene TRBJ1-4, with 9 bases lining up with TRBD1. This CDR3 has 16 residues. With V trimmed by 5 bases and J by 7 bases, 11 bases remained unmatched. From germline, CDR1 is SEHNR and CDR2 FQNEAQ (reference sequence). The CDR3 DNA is TGTGCCAGCAGCCCGAATGGTAGGGACAGGGCTGAAAAACTGTTTTTT. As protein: CASSPNGRDRAEKLFF.

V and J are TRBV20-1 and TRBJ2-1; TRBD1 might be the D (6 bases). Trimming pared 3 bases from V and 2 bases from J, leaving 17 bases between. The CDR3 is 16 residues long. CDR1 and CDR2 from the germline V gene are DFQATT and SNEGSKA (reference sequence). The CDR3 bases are TGCAGTGCTAGTGGGGGCACGGGGAGCGCCTACAATGAGCAGTTCTTC. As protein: CSASGGTGSAYNEQFF.

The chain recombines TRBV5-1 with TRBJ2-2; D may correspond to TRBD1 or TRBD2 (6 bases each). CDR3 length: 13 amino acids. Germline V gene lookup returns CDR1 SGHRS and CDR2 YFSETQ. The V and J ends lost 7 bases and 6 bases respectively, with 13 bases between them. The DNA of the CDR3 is TGCGCCAGCCGACCAGGGGAGGCCGGGGAGCTGTTTTTT. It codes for CASRPGEAGELFF.

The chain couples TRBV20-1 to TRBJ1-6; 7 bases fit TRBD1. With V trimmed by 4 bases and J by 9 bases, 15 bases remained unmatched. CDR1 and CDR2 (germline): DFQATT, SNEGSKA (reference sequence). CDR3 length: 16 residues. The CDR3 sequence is CSAKRGQRAYGSPLHF. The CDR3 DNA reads TGCAGTGCTAAGAGGGGACAGCGGGCCTATGGTTCACCCCTCCACTTT.